One sample yielded the 14 T cell receptor beta chains listed below, sequenced in a study of blood T cell repertoires in COVID-19. The repertoire was sequenced with immunoSEQ multiplex PCR; TCRdb's copy has only in-frame clones and lacks some. Counted here are about 140,000 clones, over 80% occurring once; the ten biggest clones make up around 9.5%. Sequenced: peripheral blood. These receptors came from a young man with COVID-19, enrolled during active disease.

V and J are TRBV5-1 and TRBJ2-1; D unresolved. Looked up from germline, CDR1 is SGHRS and CDR2 is YFSETQ. The length of the CDR3 is 14 residues. The germline V and J ends were trimmed by 0 bases and 4 bases, with 8 bases remaining between them. CDR3 bases: TGCGCCAGCAGCTTGGGGTTAGCTTACAATGAGCAGTTCTTC. It codes for CASSLGLAYNEQFF. Full variable domain (outside the CDR3, taken from reference TRBV5-1 and TRBJ2-1): KAGVTQTPRYLIKTRGQQVTLSCSPISGHRSVSWYQQTPGQGLQFLFEYFSETQRNKGNFPGRFSGRQFSNSRSEMNVSTLELGDSALYLCASSLGLAYNEQFFGPGTRLTVL.

A single count supports this clone. This CDR3 is CATSHTGTGGDEQYF. The CDR3 region has the DNA TGTGCCACCTCTCATACCGGGACAGGGGGCGACGAGCAGTACTTC. The chain couples TRBV10-3 to TRBJ2-7; 12 nucleotides match TRBD1. V gave up 10 bases and J gave up 5 bases; unmatched junction bases: 12. The germline gives CDR1 ENHRY, CDR2 SYGVKD. CDR3 length: 15 amino acids.

In its sample, this clone was seen once. The chain links TRBV20-1 to TRBJ1-6; no definite D call. This CDR3 has 13 amino acids. Germline lookup yields CDR1 DFQATT and CDR2 SNEGSKA (reference sequence). V was trimmed by 3 bases and J by 6 bases, leaving 9 bases between them. In DNA form, the CDR3 reads TGCAGTGCTAGTAACTCCCTTAATTCACCCCTCCACTTT. Translation: CSASNSLNSPLHF.

The V and J genes are TRBV28 and TRBJ1-2; 7 positions agree with TRBD1. CDR3 length equals 13 residues. CDR1 and CDR2 (germline): MDHEN, SYDVKM. Trimming took 7 bases from V and 7 from J; bases not matched to a gene: 9. DNA of the CDR3: TGTGCCAGCAACGCAGGGGGTAGTTTTGGCTACACCTTC. It specifies CASNAGGSFGYTF.

The rearrangement joins TRBV7-2 to TRBJ2-2, with a possible D match to TRBD2 (6 bases). This CDR3 is built from 16 residues. Looked up from germline, CDR1 is SGHTA and CDR2 is FQGNSA. Trimming cost V 5 bases and J 4 bases, with 17 bases left between them. CDR3 DNA: TGTGCCAGCAGCACCCGCTCGGGACTCATCACCGGGGAGCTGTTTTTT. Its protein product is CASSTRSGLITGELFF.

This clone has only one observation. This chain uses TRBV7-9 with TRBJ2-7, with 13 bases lining up with TRBD2. This CDR3 comprises 15 residues. The ends lost 4 bases at V and 7 bases at J; junction bases unmatched: 7. Looked up from germline, CDR1 is SEHNR and CDR2 is FQNEAQ (reference sequence). The CDR3 protein is CASSSGLAGVWEQYF. For the CDR3, the DNA is TGTGCCAGCAGCTCCGGACTAGCGGGAGTATGGGAGCAGTACTTC. Full variable domain (rest looked up from reference TRBV7-9 and TRBJ2-7): DTGVSQNPRHKITKRGQNVTFRCDPISEHNRLYWYRQTLGQGPEFLTYFQNEAQLEKSRLLSDRFSAERPKGSFSTLEIQRTEQGDSAMYLCASSSGLAGVWEQYFGPGTRLTVT.

The rearrangement joins TRBV6-5 to TRBJ2-7; D is unclear. The CDR3 is 12 amino acids. Trimming shortened V by 2 bases and J by 3 bases, and 5 bases separated the two germline ends. Germline CDR1 MNHEY, CDR2 SVGAGI. CDR3 amino acids: CASSYDIYEQYF. DNA for the CDR3: TGTGCCAGCAGTTACGACATCTACGAGCAGTACTTC.

The CDR3: CASSQGASGYTF. Here the CDR3 DNA reads TGTGCCAGTAGCCAGGGGGCGAGTGGCTACACCTTC. The chain is built from TRBV19 and TRBJ1-2; TRBD1 matches 8 bases. V lost 6 bases to trimming and J lost 7 bases; unmatched junction nucleotides: 4. Germline V gene lookup returns CDR1 LNHDA and CDR2 SQIVND (reference sequence). The CDR3 runs to 12 residues.

The V call is TRBV14, the J call TRBJ2-1, with TRBD2 matching 9 bases. The CDR3 covers 11 residues. Germline CDR1 and CDR2: SGHDN and FVKESK. The V gene end was trimmed by 8 bases and the J gene end by 13 bases; junction bases not matched to a gene: 6. The CDR3 nucleotides read TGTGCCAGCGGGCCCGGGACTAGCCAGTTCTTC. Translating gives CASGPGTSQFF.

The chain combines TRBV2 with TRBJ2-1, with 12 bases that match TRBD2. Trimming cost V 4 bases and J 8 bases; bases outside gene matches: 3. CDR3 length equals 14 residues. Germline V gene data show CDR1 as SNHLY and CDR2 as FYNNEI. CDR3 residues: CASSGSSGRDEQFF. CDR3 bases: TGTGCCAGCAGTGGCTCTAGCGGGAGGGATGAGCAGTTCTTC. Supplemented by reference TRBV2 and TRBJ2-1, the full variable domain reads EPEVTQTPSHQVTQMGQEVILRCVPISNHLYFYWYRQILGQKVEFLVSFYNNEISEKSEIFDDQFSVERPDGSNFTLKIRSTKLEDSAMYFCASSGSSGRDEQFFGPGTRLTVL.

This clone is a singleton in its sample. The chain has TRBV27 and TRBJ2-2, with D maybe TRBD1 (6 bases). The CDR3 extends over 13 amino acids. Germline V gene sequence: CDR1 MNHEY, CDR2 SMNVEV (reference sequence). V shed 7 bases and J shed 2 bases, with 8 bases lying between them. CDR3: CASNRANTGELFF. The DNA of the CDR3 is TGTGCCAGCAACAGGGCCAACACCGGGGAGCTGTTTTTT.

This chain's CDR3 is CASSYGLALSTDTQYF. Here the CDR3 DNA reads TGTGCCAGCAGTTATGGACTAGCTCTATCCACAGATACGCAGTATTTT. This chain uses TRBV11-2 with TRBJ2-3; 8 bases line up with TRBD2. V shed 6 bases, J shed 2 bases, and the junction held 10 bases outside the gene matches. Germline V gives CDR1 SGHAT, CDR2 FQNNGV. The CDR3 extends over 16 amino acids.

In this sample, this clone turned up many times. This chain joins TRBV10-3 and TRBJ2-7, with D possibly TRBD1 on 6 matching bases. The CDR3 totals 12 residues. CDR1 is ENHRY, CDR2 SYGVKD, per germline. Between the trimmed V and J ends, which lost 6 bases and 2 bases, there was a span of 8 bases. The CDR3 bases are TGTGCCATCAGCGGGACAACCTACGAGCAGTACTTC. Translated: CAISGTTYEQYF.

This rearrangement joins TRBV5-4 to TRBJ2-5, with D maybe TRBD2 (6 bases). Germline CDR1 SGHNT, CDR2 YYREEE (reference sequence). Trimming pared 2 bases from V and 5 bases from J, leaving 13 bases between. The CDR3 has 14 amino acids. CDR3 in amino acids: CASSFAGMRETQYF. In DNA, the CDR3 is TGTGCCAGCAGCTTCGCGGGAATGAGGGAGACCCAGTACTTC.